This T cell receptor beta chain was found in a study of beta chain features in type 1 diabetes. A word on this clone: Its antigen is not known.

Study findings and constraints: When Type 1 diabetes patients were examined, their TCRB CDR3s proved moderately but significantly shorter in all four CD4+ subsets.

The whole isolated RNA underwent reverse transcription, so sequencing captured expressed TCRB transcripts. Data came from immunoSEQ multiplex PCR; TCRdb stores just in-frame clones and leaves some out. The table records about 240,000 clones, more than 11% of them present only once. The CDR3 spans 16 residues. Trimming took off 3 bases at V and 4 bases at J, with 15 bases between the two ends. From germline, CDR1 is LNHDA and CDR2 SQIVND (reference sequence). The sequencing input was naive CD4+ T cells from blood. The sequence came from a man between 25 and 39 years old with type 1 diabetes. The V and J genes are TRBV19 and TRBJ2-2; D is possibly TRBD2 (6 bases). CDR3 sequence (DNA): TGTGCCAGTAGTATTACGGGAGTTCGGGTCACCGGGGAGCTGTTTTTT. It specifies CASSITGVRVTGELFF. The full variable domain, with the rest looked up from reference TRBV19 and TRBJ2-2, is DGGITQSPKYLFRKEGQNVTLSCEQNLNHDAMYWYRQDPGQGLRLIYYSQIVNDFQKGDIAEGYSVSREKKESFPLTVTSAQKNPTAFYLCASSITGVRVTGELFFGEGSRLTVL.